The 23 T cell receptor beta chains reported below all come from one sample, sequenced in a study of T cell responses to AZD1222 COVID-19 vaccine. Clones were sequenced by immunoSEQ multiplex PCR, and TCRdb holds only the in-frame ones, with some missing. Of approximately 100,000 clones listed, about nine tenths were seen once; the top ten hold around 4.3%. Sample: peripheral blood, taken on day 0 of AZD1222 vaccination. The origin of the receptors is an adult in good health.

This clone was detected only once. V is TRBV5-1 and J is TRBJ2-5; 7 bases fit TRBD2. The V segment lost 0 bases and the J segment 0 bases; nucleotides outside the gene matches: 2. Germline CDR1 and CDR2: SGHRS and YFSETQ. The CDR3 has 15 amino acids. CDR3 nucleotide sequence: TGCGCCAGCAGCTTGGTGGCGGGGGACCAAGAGACCCAGTACTTC. It specifies CASSLVAGDQETQYF.

The CDR3 loop is CASSFRLDTEAFF. The DNA of the CDR3 is TGTGCCAGCAGTTTCCGGTTGGACACTGAAGCTTTCTTT. This chain connects TRBV27 to TRBJ1-1, with D hard to call. From germline, CDR1 is MNHEY and CDR2 SMNVEV (reference sequence). The CDR3 has 13 amino acids. With 3 bases removed from V and 3 bases from J, the gap between germline ends came to 8 bases.

This clone appeared a single time. The rearrangement uses TRBV7-2 and TRBJ1-5, with D possibly being TRBD1 (6 bases). The CDR3 extends over 16 amino acids. Trimming took 0 bases from V and 3 from J, leaving 12 bases between them. Germline values: CDR1 SGHTA, CDR2 FQGNSA. Written as DNA, the CDR3 is TGTGCCAGCAGCTTAGCAGGGGGGGGGCCCAATCAGCCCCAGCATTTT. Amino acids: CASSLAGGGPNQPQHF.

This chain connects TRBV6-6 to TRBJ2-2; D is perhaps TRBD2 (5 bases). V was clipped by 7 bases and J by 6 bases, with 9 bases between them. Germline-derived CDR1 and CDR2 are MNHNY and SVGAGI (reference sequence). CDR3 length: 12 residues. CDR3 residues: CASIGVAGELFF. For the CDR3, the DNA is TGTGCCAGCATCGGGGTGGCCGGGGAGCTGTTTTTT.

The gene calls are TRBV7-9 and TRBJ1-6; D gene uncertain. Per the germline V gene, CDR1 is SEHNR and CDR2 is FQNEAQ (reference sequence). The V end was cut by 5 bases, the J end by 10 bases, with 12 bases between. This CDR3 is 13 amino acids long. This chain's CDR3 is CASSPEEGSPLHF. CDR3 bases: TGTGCCAGCAGCCCCGAGGAAGGATCACCCCTCCACTTT. The complete variable domain, with remaining parts taken from reference TRBV7-9 and TRBJ1-6, reads DTGVSQNPRHKITKRGQNVTFRCDPISEHNRLYWYRQTLGQGPEFLTYFQNEAQLEKSRLLSDRFSAERPKGSFSTLEIQRTEQGDSAMYLCASSPEEGSPLHFGNGTRLTVT.

This chain links TRBV7-3 with TRBJ1-3; D possibly corresponds to TRBD1 (5 bases). The V end was cut by 5 bases, the J end by 4 bases, with 12 bases between. In germline, CDR1 is SGHTA, CDR2 FQGTGA. The length of the CDR3 is 14 residues. The CDR3 nucleotides read TGTGCCAGCAGCGTTGGGGGTTTCGGAAACACCATATATTTT. Translated, it gives CASSVGGFGNTIYF.

This clone was observed a handful of times. This rearrangement joins TRBV4-2 to TRBJ1-5; possibly TRBD1 for D (5 bases). The V gene's germline CDR1 is LGHNA and CDR2 YNFKEQ. This CDR3 is built from 17 residues. Trimming shortened V by 0 bases and J by 0 bases, and 12 bases separated the two germline ends. CDR3 sequence: CASSQDHGTNSNQPQHF. The CDR3 DNA reads as TGTGCCAGCAGCCAAGACCACGGGACGAATAGCAATCAGCCCCAGCATTTT.

The CDR3 is CASSYKAGGVNEQFF. In DNA form, the CDR3 reads TGTGCCAGCAGTTATAAAGCGGGGGGTGTGAATGAGCAGTTCTTC. V and J are TRBV6-5 and TRBJ2-1; TRBD2 matches 9 bases. With 3 bases clipped from V and 7 bases from J, the junction kept 7 bases outside the gene matches. CDR3 length equals 15 residues. Per germline, CDR1 MNHEY and CDR2 SVGAGI.

V gene TRBV6-2 or TRBV6-3 combines with J gene TRBJ1-5; D uncertain. V was trimmed by 0 bases and J by 11 bases, leaving 8 bases between them. The CDR3 spans 12 residues. From germline, CDR1 is MNHEY and CDR2 SVGEGT. CDR3 amino acids: CASSYSVGAQHF. For the CDR3, the DNA is TGTGCCAGCAGTTACTCAGTAGGAGCCCAGCATTTT.

The chain carries TRBV3-1 (or the pseudogene TRBV3-2) and TRBJ1-6; possible D gene TRBD1, 5 bases. The CDR3 runs to 14 residues. Trimming left V 4 bases short and J 9 bases short, with 13 bases between. In germline, CDR1 is LGHDT, CDR2 YNNKEL (reference sequence). CDR3 protein: CASSPPGRGSPLHF. The DNA of the CDR3 is TGTGCCAGCAGCCCCCCGGGGCGCGGTTCACCCCTCCACTTT.

The rearrangement joins TRBV11-2 to TRBJ2-7; D not resolved. V was pared by 1 base and J by 6 bases, with 1 base between. The CDR3 is made up of 10 amino acids. Germline V CDR1 and CDR2: SGHAT, FQNNGV. CDR3 protein: CASSLVEQYF. The CDR3 nucleotides read TGTGCCAGCAGCTTAGTCGAGCAGTACTTC.

The chain links TRBV27 to TRBJ2-3; no reliable D call. In germline, CDR1 is MNHEY, CDR2 SMNVEV (reference sequence). V was cut by 4 bases and J by 8 bases, with 13 bases left in between. The CDR3 runs 13 residues. The CDR3 DNA sequence: TGTGCCAGCAGTTCTGCGGCCCCCGTTACGCAGTATTTT. The encoded protein is CASSSAAPVTQYF.

Points on this clone: Other DNA sequences in the same sample also yield this CDR3. The genes are TRBV4-1 and TRBJ2-7; D is perhaps TRBD2 (6 bases). The germline CDR1 and CDR2 sequences are MGHRA and YSYEKL. V lost 1 base and J 2 bases, leaving 9 bases between the germline ends. The length of the CDR3 is 14 residues. CDR3 in amino acids: CASSQARGTYEQYF. CDR3 in DNA: TGCGCCAGCAGCCAAGCTCGGGGGACCTACGAGCAGTACTTC.

V usage is TRBV5-4 and J usage is TRBJ1-2; 7 bases are shared with TRBD1. J was trimmed by 5 bases and V by 0 bases; bases with no gene match: 4. This CDR3 is built from 14 residues. Germline V CDR1 and CDR2: SGHNT, YYREEE (reference sequence). In nucleotides, the CDR3 is TGTGCCAGCAGCTTGGACAGGGGCGAATATGGCTACACCTTC. This codes for CASSLDRGEYGYTF.

The chain's CDR3 is CASSPGQRADMNTEAFF. In DNA, the CDR3 is TGCGCCAGCAGCCCGGGACAGCGGGCCGACATGAACACTGAAGCTTTCTTT. V gene TRBV4-1 combines with J gene TRBJ1-1, with 7 positions matching TRBD1. Germline lookup yields CDR1 MGHRA and CDR2 YSYEKL. V was pared by 4 bases and J by 0 bases, with 11 bases of the junction left unmatched. The length of the CDR3 is 17 residues.

This clone was detected only once. CDR3 residues: CASSSRTESAYNEQFF. The CDR3 DNA reads as TGTGCCAGCAGCTCGAGGACGGAATCCGCCTACAATGAGCAGTTCTTC. The chain is built from TRBV7-8 and TRBJ2-1; D gene uncertain. Germline V gene data show CDR1 as SGHVS and CDR2 as FQNEAQ. Deletions cut 4 bases from V and 2 bases from J, with 15 bases between. The CDR3 has 16 amino acids.

CDR3 coding DNA: TGTGCCAGCAGCCCACAGAACTATGGCTACACCTTC. Amino acids: CASSPQNYGYTF. This chain connects TRBV12-3 or TRBV12-4 to TRBJ1-2; the D is unclear. V lost 6 bases to trimming and J lost 2 bases, with 7 bases between them. CDR3 length: 12 amino acids.

The V and J genes are TRBV5-6 and TRBJ1-5; possible D gene TRBD1, 6 bases. V was clipped by 7 bases and J by 0 bases, with 17 bases between them. Germline values: CDR1 SGHDT, CDR2 YYEEEE. The CDR3 runs to 16 residues. DNA of the CDR3: TGTGCCAGCCATGCCCGGACAGATAATAGCAATCAGCCCCAGCATTTT. It yields the protein CASHARTDNSNQPQHF.

The V call is TRBV18, the J call TRBJ2-1, with D perhaps matching TRBD2 (6 bases). Per germline, CDR1 KGHSH and CDR2 LQKENI. The V end lost 2 bases, the J end lost 10 bases, and 6 bases lay between the germline ends. The CDR3 is made up of 11 amino acids. CDR3 loop: CASSPTSEQFF. The CDR3, as DNA: TGTGCCAGCTCACCAACTAGCGAGCAGTTCTTC.

The CDR3 protein is CASSHFARITSSYEQYF. The CDR3 DNA reads TGTGCCAGCAGCCACTTCGCGCGGATTACAAGCTCCTACGAGCAGTACTTC. The genes are TRBV11-2 and TRBJ2-7; no clear D gene. The CDR3 runs 17 residues. Trimming took 5 bases from V and 0 from J, leaving 20 bases between them. CDR1 and CDR2 from the germline V gene are SGHAT and FQNNGV.

This chain joins TRBV19 and TRBJ2-3; tentatively, D is TRBD2 (6 bases). This CDR3 has 16 residues. Trimming cost V 5 bases and J 4 bases, with 19 bases left between them. Per germline, CDR1 LNHDA and CDR2 SQIVND (reference sequence). CDR3: CASSGRERGSPDTQYF. As DNA, the CDR3 is TGTGCCAGTAGTGGCAGAGAACGGGGGAGTCCAGATACGCAGTATTTT. The full variable domain, with the rest looked up from reference TRBV19 and TRBJ2-3, is DGGITQSPKYLFRKEGQNVTLSCEQNLNHDAMYWYRQDPGQGLRLIYYSQIVNDFQKGDIAEGYSVSREKKESFPLTVTSAQKNPTAFYLCASSGRERGSPDTQYFGPGTRLTVL.

The chain recombines TRBV4-1 with TRBJ2-3; maybe TRBD2 (6 bases). The CDR3 length is 17 residues. Germline assignment: CDR1 MGHRA and CDR2 YSYEKL. Trimming cost V 4 bases and J 0 bases, with 17 bases left between them. The CDR3 loop reads CASSRLASGSSTDTQYF. The CDR3 nucleotides read TGCGCCAGCAGCCGCCTAGCGTCGGGATCTAGCACAGATACGCAGTATTTT.

This sequence joins TRBV7-2 and TRBJ1-1; D is perhaps TRBD1 (6 bases). This CDR3 contains 15 residues. Germline values: CDR1 SGHTA, CDR2 FQGNSA. Trimming pared 5 bases from V and 3 bases from J, leaving 16 bases between. This CDR3 is CASSPPAGVYTEAFF. DNA for the CDR3: TGTGCCAGCAGCCCCCCTGCAGGGGTTTACACTGAAGCTTTCTTT.